The 28 T cell receptor beta chains below come from one sample, sequenced in a study of breast tumors, draining lymph nodes, adjacent tissues. TCRdb analysed the multiplex PCR reads with MiXCR anew, one entry per CDR3 protein. Among under 300,000 distinct CDR3 sequences, 34% were seen once, and the ten largest hold 3% to 4.5%. Samples came from axillary lymph nodes draining the breast cancer. Sequencing was carried out using axillary lymph node tissue. These receptors were taken from a female donor with breast cancer. Some clones in this sample may be carry-over from other donors' samples.

Many counts were recorded for this clonotype. The chain has TRBV7-2 and TRBJ1-2; 9 nucleotides match TRBD1. The ends lost 3 bases at V and 8 bases at J; junction bases unmatched: 7. Germline V CDR1 and CDR2: SGHTA, FQGNSA. The CDR3 totals 14 residues. In DNA, the CDR3 is TGTGCCAGCAGCTTCCCGGGACAGGGTCGGGGCTACACCTTC. Its translation: CASSFPGQGRGYTF.

V gene TRBV11-2 combines with J gene TRBJ2-3; D might be TRBD1 (6 bases). The CDR3 runs 15 residues. V lost 5 bases, J lost 6 bases, and 18 bases lay in between. Germline V CDR1 and CDR2: SGHAT, FQNNGV. This CDR3 reads CASSQTGQNVDTQYF. In DNA, the CDR3 is TGTGCCAGCAGCCAAACCGGACAGAACGTCGATACGCAGTATTTT.

Notes on this clonotype: Just one base apart from a much larger clone, this may be a read error. The CDR3 sequence: CATMLARNGETQYF. Written as DNA, the CDR3 is TGTGCCACCATGCTAGCGAGAAACGGTGAGACCCAGTACTTC. The chain employs TRBV10-3 and TRBJ2-5, with D perhaps matching TRBD2 (6 bases). This CDR3 region has 14 residues. V gave up 10 bases and J gave up 5 bases, with 20 bases separating them. The germline V gene encodes CDR1 ENHRY and CDR2 SYGVKD.

This clonotype was detected many times. The chain carries TRBV5-1 and TRBJ2-1, with TRBD1 matching 7 bases. Germline loops: CDR1 SGHRS, CDR2 YFSETQ. This CDR3 comprises 14 residues. With V trimmed by 3 bases and J by 8 bases, 8 bases remained unmatched. CDR3 coding DNA: TGCGCCAGCAGCTCGATCGACAGGGCGGATGAGCAGTTCTTC. Translating it yields CASSSIDRADEQFF.

In its sample, this clonotype was seen once. A much more abundant neighbour one base away suggests this may be a read error. The chain is built from TRBV6-6 and TRBJ1-2; D not resolved. Germline V gene sequence: CDR1 MNHNY, CDR2 SVGAGI (reference sequence). The CDR3 covers 13 residues. Here the CDR3 DNA reads TGTGCCAGCAGTCACTCGGGGAACTATGGCTACACCTTC. This translates into CASSHSGNYGYTF.

This clonotype appeared a few times. The gene calls are TRBV9 and TRBJ2-3, with D unresolved. The V gene lost 0 bases and the J gene lost 3 bases, with 5 bases spanning the gap. This CDR3 contains 13 residues. Germline V gene sequence: CDR1 SGDLS, CDR2 YYNGEE. The CDR3 DNA sequence: TGTGCCAGCAGCGTAGGTTTTACAGATACGCAGTATTTT. Translating gives CASSVGFTDTQYF.

This clonotype was detected many times. The rearrangement links TRBV20-1 to TRBJ2-7, with TRBD1 identical over 7 bases. Germline trimming cut 5 bases from V and 3 bases from J; bases unmatched to any gene: 13. Germline CDR1 and CDR2: DFQATT and SNEGSKA (reference sequence). CDR3 length: 15 amino acids. CDR3 residues: CSAQPRDRVSYEQYF. In DNA form, the CDR3 reads TGCAGTGCTCAACCCCGGGACAGAGTTAGCTACGAGCAGTACTTC.

Written as DNA, the CDR3 is TGTGCCACCAGTGATTTGTCGCCACCTGGGACTTTCTTT. Translation gives CATSDLSPPGTFF. This chain links TRBV24-1 with TRBJ1-1; no reliable D call. CDR3 length: 13 amino acids. The germline gives CDR1 KGHDR, CDR2 SFDVKD. Trimming shortened V by 0 bases and J by 12 bases, and 13 bases separated the two germline ends.

The V and J genes are TRBV27 and TRBJ2-7; D unclear. V lost 6 bases and J lost 6, with 12 bases in between. Germline V CDR1 and CDR2: MNHEY, SMNVEV (reference sequence). This CDR3 has 12 amino acids. The CDR3 protein is CASRIRGGEQYF. The CDR3 DNA sequence: TGTGCCAGCAGAATCCGTGGTGGCGAGCAGTACTTC.

The chain links TRBV12-3 or TRBV12-4 to TRBJ1-3; 9 nucleotides align to TRBD1. J gave up 6 bases and V 5 bases, and 8 bases lay outside the gene matches. This CDR3 is built from 15 residues. CDR3 loop: CASSRDRATENTIYF. The CDR3 DNA reads as TGTGCCAGCAGTCGGGACAGGGCGACTGAAAACACCATATATTTT.

This clonotype was counted many times. The rearrangement uses TRBV7-2 and TRBJ2-2; D is ambiguous. The V gene lost 3 bases and the J gene lost 4 bases, with 12 bases spanning the gap. This CDR3 region has 15 residues. The germline CDR1 and CDR2 sequences are SGHTA and FQGNSA. CDR3 coding DNA: TGTGCCAGCAGCTTTGAAGGAACTGGCACCGGGGAGCTGTTTTTT. This codes for CASSFEGTGTGELFF.

The sample holds many counts of this clonotype. J is TRBJ1-2 and V is TRBV7-2, with 8 positions matching TRBD1. Trimming at V came to 5 bases and at J to 4 bases, leaving 9 bases not matched to a gene. Germline V gene sequence: CDR1 SGHTA, CDR2 FQGNSA. This CDR3 region has 15 residues. CDR3 sequence reads: CASSLQGERLYGYTF. For the CDR3, the DNA is TGTGCCAGCAGCCTACAGGGGGAAAGGCTCTATGGCTACACCTTC. Filled out from reference TRBV7-2 and TRBJ1-2, the complete variable domain reads GAGVSQSPSNKVTEKGKDVELRCDPISGHTALYWYRQSLGQGLEFLIYFQGNSAPDKSGLPSDRFSAERTGGSVSTLTIQRTQQEDSAVYLCASSLQGERLYGYTFGSGTRLTVV.

This clonotype was found many times. The chain couples TRBV2 to TRBJ1-2; D is perhaps TRBD1 (5 bases). Germline V lookup: CDR1 SNHLY, CDR2 FYNNEI. The length of the CDR3 is 12 residues. The V end lost 6 bases, the J end lost 4 bases, and 9 bases lay between the germline ends. The CDR3 DNA is TGTGCCAGCAGGGCGGACACCTATGGCTACACCTTC. This encodes CASRADTYGYTF. The variable domain in full, completed from reference TRBV2 and TRBJ1-2, reads EPEVTQTPSHQVTQMGQEVILRCVPISNHLYFYWYRQILGQKVEFLVSFYNNEISEKSEIFDDQFSVERPDGSNFTLKIRSTKLEDSAMYFCASRADTYGYTFGSGTRLTVV.

This clonotype was detected a few times. CDR3 DNA: TGTGCCAGCAGCCCCTATTACGGGGTTACGATTAATTCACCCCTCCACTTT. Residues: CASSPYYGVTINSPLHF. The chain combines TRBV3-1 with TRBJ1-6; D is unresolved. The V and J ends lost 4 bases and 6 bases respectively, with 19 bases between them. Germline CDR1 is LGHDT and CDR2 is YNNKEL (reference sequence). The length of the CDR3 is 17 residues.

This chain connects TRBV7-3 to TRBJ2-1; 10 bases map to TRBD2. This CDR3 spans 17 amino acids. V was pared by 9 bases and J by 7 bases, with 18 bases of the junction left unmatched. Germline CDR1 reads SGHTA; CDR2 reads FQGTGA. CDR3 sequence: CASAREPSGGLRNEQFF. The CDR3 coding sequence is TGTGCCAGTGCTAGAGAGCCTAGCGGGGGCCTAAGGAATGAGCAGTTCTTC. Filled out from reference TRBV7-3 and TRBJ2-1, the complete variable domain reads GAGVSQTPSNKVTEKGKYVELRCDPISGHTALYWYRQSLGQGPEFLIYFQGTGAADDSGLPNDRFFAVRPEGSVSTLKIQRTERGDSAVYLCASAREPSGGLRNEQFFGPGTRLTVL.

This clonotype was observed at least ten times. The chain recombines TRBV5-8 with TRBJ2-3, with 8 bases that match TRBD1. The CDR3 runs 15 residues. J gave up 8 bases and V 0 bases, and 8 bases lay outside the gene matches. Germline V CDR1 and CDR2: SGHTS, YDEGEE. The CDR3 sequence is CASSLAGQGRVTQYF. The CDR3, as DNA: TGTGCCAGCAGCTTGGCTGGACAGGGCAGGGTTACGCAGTATTTT.

Comment on this clonotype: Being one base from a much bigger clone, this may be a read error. V usage is TRBV14 and J usage is TRBJ2-6, with D possibly being TRBD1 (6 bases). This CDR3 has 16 amino acids. Looked up from germline, CDR1 is SGHDN and CDR2 is FVKESK. CDR3 in amino acids: CASSQDLGAGANALTF. The CDR3 DNA follows: TGTGCCAGCAGCCAAGATCTGGGGGCTGGGGCCAACGCCCTGACTTTC.

On this clonotype: A read error may produce the germline difference seen at one junction end. The rearrangement uses TRBV12-3 or TRBV12-4 and TRBJ2-5; TRBD2 might be the D (5 bases). This CDR3 is 12 amino acids long. The CDR3 DNA follows: TGTGCCGGCAGTTTCGGGAAGAAGACCCAGTACTTC. Protein: CAGSFGKKTQYF.

With respect to this clonotype: This may be a read error, as it is one base from a much larger clone. In DNA, the CDR3 is TGTGCCAGCAGCGTAGGACCTCTACCGGGACTAGCGGGGACCGGGGAGCTGTTTTTT. It specifies CASSVGPLPGLAGTGELFF. The chain joins TRBV9 to TRBJ2-2, with 13 nucleotides matching TRBD2. Trimming cost V 0 bases and J 5 bases; bases outside gene matches: 10. This CDR3 spans 19 amino acids. Germline loops: CDR1 SGDLS, CDR2 YYNGEE.

This clonotype was picked up many times. This chain joins TRBV10-1 and TRBJ2-1, with 8 nucleotides matching TRBD1. The CDR3 runs to 15 residues. Germline V gene data show CDR1 as WNHNN and CDR2 as SYGVQD (reference sequence). J gave up 3 bases and V 3 bases, and 4 bases lay outside the gene matches. The CDR3 DNA reads as TGCGCCAGCAGTGATGGGACAGGCCTCTACAATGAGCAGTTCTTC. Translating gives CASSDGTGLYNEQFF.

This clonotype was seen at least ten times. The V gene is TRBV5-1, the J gene TRBJ2-1; 12 positions agree with TRBD2. Per the germline V gene, CDR1 is SGHRS and CDR2 is YFSETQ. The CDR3 runs to 16 residues. V shed 3 bases, J shed 7 bases, and the junction held 8 bases outside the gene matches. The chain's CDR3 is CASSSGLAGGLNEQFF. DNA of the CDR3: TGCGCCAGCAGCTCAGGGCTAGCGGGAGGGTTGAATGAGCAGTTCTTC.

Details on this clonotype: The germline gene is not matched at one end of the junction; a read error may be the cause. The rearrangement joins TRBV9 to TRBJ2-1, with TRBD2 matching over 9 bases. CDR3 length: 17 residues. In germline, CDR1 is SGDLS, CDR2 YYNGEE. CDR3 amino acids: CAGSVDLERGVRNEQFF. The CDR3 nucleotides are TGTGCCGGCAGCGTAGATCTTGAGCGGGGGGTAAGGAATGAGCAGTTCTTC. Full variable domain (missing parts from reference TRBV9 and TRBJ2-1): DSGVTQTPKHLITATGQRVTLRCSPRSGDLSVYWYQQSLDQGLQFLIQYYNGEERAKGNILERFSAQQFPDLHSELNLSSLELGDSALYFCAGSVDLERGVRNEQFFGPGTRLTVL.

About this clonotype: A single base separates this from a much larger clone, so it may be a read error. The V gene is TRBV6-4, the J gene TRBJ2-7; the D gene is possibly TRBD2 (5 bases). CDR1 MRHNA and CDR2 SNTAGT come from the germline V gene. Trimming cost V 5 bases and J 5 bases, with 13 bases left between them. This CDR3 is built from 13 residues. CDR3 DNA: TGTGCCAGCAGTCAAACGGGGATGGACGAGCAGTACTTC. This codes for CASSQTGMDEQYF.

This chain connects TRBV10-3 to TRBJ2-7; 10 bases line up with TRBD1. V shed 10 bases and J 5 bases; nucleotides not matched to a gene: 14. The CDR3 extends over 15 amino acids. The germline V gene encodes CDR1 ENHRY and CDR2 SYGVKD. CDR3 in amino acids: CATDTGTGAAHEQYF. CDR3 coding DNA: TGTGCCACCGACACAGGGACAGGGGCCGCGCACGAGCAGTACTTC.

Many counts were recorded for this clonotype. This rearrangement joins TRBV7-6 to TRBJ1-2; D possibly corresponds to TRBD1 (5 bases). The germline gives CDR1 SGHVS, CDR2 FNYEAQ. V was pared by 5 bases and J by 3 bases, with 10 bases between. The CDR3 covers 13 residues. CDR3 coding DNA: TGTGCCAGCAGCCACGGAGGGGACTATGGCTACACCTTC. Its translation: CASSHGGDYGYTF.

The CDR3: CASSSMTGTTGELFF. CDR3 in DNA: TGTGCCAGCAGCTCCATGACAGGGACGACCGGGGAGCTGTTTTTT. The chain carries TRBV5-8 and TRBJ2-2, with TRBD1 matching 7 bases. Germline trimming cut 3 bases from V and 5 bases from J; bases unmatched to any gene: 7. The CDR3 consists of 15 residues. Germline CDR1 and CDR2: SGHTS and YDEGEE.

There are many counts of this clonotype. The genes are TRBV7-2 and TRBJ2-5; 12 nucleotides align to TRBD2. The length of the CDR3 is 16 residues. Trimming at V came to 1 base and at J to 4 bases, leaving 4 bases not matched to a gene. Germline lookup yields CDR1 SGHTA and CDR2 FQGNSA. This chain's CDR3 is CASSLGLAGGRETQYF. CDR3 DNA sequence: TGTGCCAGCAGCTTAGGGCTAGCGGGGGGGCGAGAGACCCAGTACTTC.

This clonotype was seen repeatedly, ten times or more. The chain is built from TRBV20-1 and TRBJ2-2; tentative D call: TRBD2 (6 bases). The germline V gene has CDR1 DFQATT and CDR2 SNEGSKA (reference sequence). The V gene lost 3 bases and the J gene lost 6 bases, with 14 bases spanning the gap. This CDR3 is built from 14 residues. The CDR3 DNA is TGCAGTGCTAGCACCGGGAGAAGGCCCGGGGAGCTGTTTTTT. Encoded protein: CSASTGRRPGELFF.